Listed here is a single T cell receptor (beta chain). Its matching antigen is unknown. This specimen comes from a study of identical twins. General study findings and limits: Abundant cord blood beta clonotypes carried fewer insertions; memory repertoires showed none.

Germline V gene sequence: CDR1 WSHSY, CDR2 SAAADI. CDR3 length equals 14 residues. J lost 9 bases, V lost 8 bases, and 14 bases had no gene match. From the 5' RACE reads, TCRdb called clonotypes with MiXCR, one entry per CDR3 protein. The data show 450,000 or so distinct CDR3 sequences, approximately 14% seen once. The donors were all healthy and Caucasian. The data were also submitted as part of a second study, on yellow fever vaccine responses in identical twins. That work states: Reportedly, the response of twins' T cells to the vaccine seemed partly convergent, partly personalized.

V is TRBV10-2 and J is TRBJ2-7; 9 bases align to TRBD2. This TCR was sampled from a woman under 30 in good health. Sequenced sample: CD4+ T cells sorted from blood. The CDR3: CASSRREGTSLQYF. Here the CDR3 DNA reads TGCGCCAGCTCACGGCGGGAGGGGACGAGTTTGCAGTACTTC.